The 15 T cell receptor beta chains reported below all come from one sample, sequenced in a study of blood T cell repertoires in COVID-19. Method: immunoSEQ multiplex PCR; TCRdb's copy keeps in-frame clones and lacks some. The sample gives about 150,000 clones, approximately 83% of which show up once; 8% is in the top ten. Specimen: peripheral blood. The receptor source for this set is a woman aged 60-75 years with COVID-19, enrolled during active disease.

The V call is TRBV14, the J call TRBJ1-6, with unresolved D. V lost 3 bases and J lost 14, with 14 bases in between. Germline V lookup: CDR1 SGHDN, CDR2 FVKESK. This CDR3 comprises 13 residues. The CDR3, as DNA: TGTGCCAGCAGCCACGTACCTCGGAGGGCCCTCCACTTT. It codes for CASSHVPRRALHF.

Here the CDR3 reads CASSMEGIAYEQYF. CDR3 nucleotides: TGCGCCAGCAGCATGGAGGGGATCGCGTACGAGCAGTACTTC. The chain carries TRBV5-1 and TRBJ2-7; tentative D call: TRBD2 (6 bases). This CDR3 spans 14 amino acids. V lost 4 bases, J lost 4 bases, and 15 bases lay in between. The V gene's germline CDR1 is SGHRS and CDR2 YFSETQ. Complete variable domain (other parts from reference TRBV5-1 and TRBJ2-7): KAGVTQTPRYLIKTRGQQVTLSCSPISGHRSVSWYQQTPGQGLQFLFEYFSETQRNKGNFPGRFSGRQFSNSRSEMNVSTLELGDSALYLCASSMEGIAYEQYFGPGTRLTVT.

This chain links TRBV5-1 with TRBJ2-2; 8 nucleotides line up with TRBD1. In germline, CDR1 is SGHRS, CDR2 YFSETQ. V shed 5 bases, J shed 0 bases, and the junction held 6 bases outside the gene matches. The CDR3 is 16 residues long. This CDR3 reads CASRQGGSSNTGELFF. CDR3 DNA sequence: TGCGCCAGCAGACAGGGGGGCTCTTCGAACACCGGGGAGCTGTTTTTT.

This clone was seen a handful of times. This sequence joins TRBV9 and TRBJ2-1, with 8 bases lining up with TRBD1. Germline lookup yields CDR1 SGDLS and CDR2 YYNGEE. With 2 bases clipped from V and 7 bases from J, the junction kept 8 bases outside the gene matches. The CDR3 has 15 amino acids. The CDR3 is CASSVTGQGLNEQFF. The DNA of the CDR3 is TGTGCCAGCAGCGTCACAGGACAGGGTTTAAATGAGCAGTTCTTC.

The chain links TRBV5-1 to TRBJ1-2; no reliable D call. Trimming removed 3 bases from V and 5 bases from J, with 14 bases in between. The CDR3 spans 14 residues. The germline V gene has CDR1 SGHRS and CDR2 YFSETQ. The CDR3: CASSWNAGNYGYTF. The CDR3 DNA follows: TGCGCCAGCAGCTGGAACGCGGGGAATTATGGCTACACCTTC.

The chain uses TRBV6-1 and TRBJ2-7, with D possibly being TRBD1 (8 bases). Trimming cost V 2 bases and J 7 bases, with 24 bases left between them. Germline V CDR1 and CDR2: MNHNS, SASEGT. The CDR3 extends over 17 amino acids. Written as DNA, the CDR3 is TGTGCCAGCAGTGAATTCGGGGGGACAGGCGTCTCGGAAGAGCAGTACTTC. Translation gives CASSEFGGTGVSEEQYF.

For the CDR3, the DNA is TGCGCCAGCAGCCAGTCGGGACAGTTCGGCTATGGCTACACCTTC. Translation gives CASSQSGQFGYGYTF. V usage is TRBV4-3 and J usage is TRBJ1-2, with 7 positions matching TRBD1. The trim removed 3 bases at V and 4 bases at J, leaving 8 bases unmatched. The length of the CDR3 is 15 residues. Looked up from germline, CDR1 is LGHNA and CDR2 is YSLEER.

The V call is TRBV7-6, the J call TRBJ1-4, with 10 nucleotides matching TRBD1. Germline V gives CDR1 SGHVS, CDR2 FNYEAQ. After removal of 1 base from V and 4 bases from J, the junction contained 0 bases not matched to a gene. The CDR3 has 15 residues. The CDR3 is CASSLGDRGNEKLFF. Written as DNA, the CDR3 is TGTGCCAGCAGCTTAGGGGACAGGGGTAATGAAAAACTGTTTTTT.

CDR3 residues: CASSVGQRDEQFF. The CDR3 DNA is TGTGCCAGCAGCGTAGGCCAGCGGGATGAGCAGTTCTTC. This chain uses TRBV9 with TRBJ2-1, with D maybe TRBD2 (6 bases). Germline V gene data show CDR1 as SGDLS and CDR2 as YYNGEE. The CDR3 covers 13 residues. Trimming stripped 0 bases from V and 8 bases from J, with 9 bases between.

J is TRBJ1-1 and V is TRBV2, with TRBD1 identical over 8 bases. From germline, CDR1 is SNHLY and CDR2 FYNNEI. With 5 bases clipped from V and 4 bases from J, the junction kept 6 bases outside the gene matches. The CDR3 consists of 14 residues. CDR3 in DNA: TGTGCCAGCAGTCCGGACAGGGACGGCACTGAAGCTTTCTTT. Amino acid sequence: CASSPDRDGTEAFF.

The chain is built from TRBV27 and TRBJ1-2; D is undetermined. The CDR3 is made up of 14 amino acids. From germline, CDR1 is MNHEY and CDR2 SMNVEV (reference sequence). Trimming took off 1 base at V and 7 bases at J, with 13 bases between the two ends. The CDR3 DNA is TGTGCCAGCAGTTTATTGGAGGGAGTCGGTGGCTACACCTTC. This gives the protein CASSLLEGVGGYTF.

The chain combines TRBV6-4 with TRBJ2-1; TRBD1 matches at 10 bases. Per the germline V gene, CDR1 is MRHNA and CDR2 is SNTAGT. The ends lost 7 bases at V and 5 bases at J; junction bases unmatched: 5. The length of the CDR3 is 14 residues. The CDR3 DNA is TGTGCCAGCACCAGGGACAGGGGAAACAATGAGCAGTTCTTC. Amino acids: CASTRDRGNNEQFF.

The gene calls are TRBV3-1 (or the pseudogene TRBV3-2) and TRBJ2-5, with TRBD2 matching over 8 bases. Trimming cost V 0 bases and J 2 bases; bases outside gene matches: 5. The CDR3 sequence is 16 residues long. Germline CDR1 is LGHDT and CDR2 is YNNKEL (reference sequence). DNA of the CDR3: TGTGCCAGCAGCCAAGATTTGGCTAGCGGGCAAGAGACCCAGTACTTC. Amino acid sequence: CASSQDLASGQETQYF.

This clone was seen once. V usage is TRBV2 and J usage is TRBJ2-1; 9 bases are shared with TRBD2. The V and J ends lost 6 bases and 0 bases, in that order; junction bases with no gene match: 12. The germline CDR1 and CDR2 sequences are SNHLY and FYNNEI. CDR3 length equals 18 residues. This CDR3 reads CASRPPSGTPSSYNEQFF. CDR3 bases: TGTGCCAGCAGGCCCCCTAGCGGGACTCCGAGCTCCTACAATGAGCAGTTCTTC.

This clone appeared once. The chain has TRBV11-2 and TRBJ1-6, with TRBD1 matching 7 bases. This CDR3 is 14 amino acids long. Losses at the gene ends were 1 base for V and 6 bases for J; bases not matched to a gene: 0. Looked up from germline, CDR1 is SGHAT and CDR2 is FQNNGV. The CDR3 DNA reads as TGTGCCAGCAGCTTAGCAGGGGGTAATTCACCCCTCCACTTT. Translated: CASSLAGGNSPLHF.